This paragraph covers one T cell receptor beta chain sequence. This clonotype was observed many times. What antigen it recognizes has not been identified. Base qualities were left out, and no much larger clone turns up one base away. This entry comes from a study of neurological immune-mediated disorders (dated by TCRdb to the late 2010s). In the study overall: Among the 35 or so multiple sclerosis patients, relapsing-remitting MS was present in approximately 31 and secondary progressive MS was present in 3. Longitudinal samples, technical triplicates and paired sorted CD4+ and CD8+ T-cell subsets, alongside PBMC samples, were included among the roughly 100 TCR-beta libraries. Peripheral blood TCR-beta repertoires from patients with HTLV-I-associated myelopathy (HAM/TSP), patients with multiple sclerosis, and healthy controls were compared in the study using UMI-based sequencing. The cohort included approximately 70 subjects: roughly 14 with HAM/TSP, around 34 with multiple sclerosis, and around 20 healthy controls. The research as a whole found: TCR clonal expansion was highest in HAM/TSP patients and lowest in MS patients, with MS patients falling below even healthy controls. The MS cluster showed no association with clinical or MRI features, and the authors stated that larger cohorts are needed. Expanded clones from different subjects shared no identical CDR3 amino acid sequences, which suggests that TCR-beta repertoires were private in all groups. Phylogenetic analysis grouped repertoires from 18 of 34 MS patients into a cluster of related CDR3 sequences, suggesting a possible repertoire-level signature.

cDNA synthesis used template-switch 5'RACE with a primer carrying a 10-nucleotide random unique molecular identifier tagging each TCR transcript. Every sequencing run yielded over 160 million TCR-beta sequences covering 15-18 subjects. Total RNA was extracted with the RNeasy kit. The KAPA Real-time Library Amplification kit was used to amplify TCR-beta VDJ regions with primers targeting the TCR constant region and the 5'RACE anchor. A first PCR added sample indexes and Illumina adaptors, and a second PCR then raised library yield. After Ampure bead purification, the roughly 650 bp TCR product was size-selected on a 2% E-gel SizeSelection system. Before pooling, libraries had their quality checked on a Bioanalyzer, their concentration measured with Qubit, and their quantity determined with the Kapa Library Quantification kit. An Illumina HiSeq 2500 sequenced the libraries paired-end 2 x 150 bp. To increase sequence diversity, about 25-31% phiX was spiked into each library pool. The paper's processing steps were these. The quality-filtered reads were processed with the UMI-based MiGEC pipeline, whose error correction step removed more than 80% of the raw TCR sequences. IMGT germline references were used for aligning VDJ genes, and each clonotype was defined as a unique CDR3 amino acid sequence together with its V-J genes. Clonal expansion, Shannon diversity and CDR3 relatedness were evaluated with VDJtools (CalcPairwiseDistances, ClusterSamples), while phylogenetic trees were built in CLCbio workbench. Using coefficient-of-variation modelling across technical triplicates, the study counted a clone as expanded if it had at least 8 unique UMIs. The raw public reads went through TCRdb reprocessing: fastp at Q25, MiXCR clone calling, in-frame beta chains kept. Each CDR3 protein gets just one entry, which takes the most common genes and DNA from the rows behind it. The V and J calls, along with clone size, are taken from TCRdb and not from the paper's own processing. This sample is represented by tens of thousands of distinct CDR3 sequences; roughly 2.5% of them were singletons. In total, the top ten clones hold around 3% of the sample.

Unsorted PBMC libraries were generated from 2 million PBMCs stored in RNAlater at -80 °C until RNA extraction. Multiple sclerosis patients were enrolled in a US clinical protocol under which disease progression was evaluated by magnetic resonance imaging. Peripheral blood underwent Ficoll-Hypaque density gradient centrifugation to isolate PBMCs, which were then cryopreserved in liquid nitrogen. According to the germline V gene, CDR1 reads SGHRS and CDR2 reads YFSETQ. Trimming at the junction amounts to 4 bases on V and 5 bases on J, and the germline ends lie 12 bases apart. The CDR3 measures 13 amino acids from cysteine to phenylalanine. CDR3 DNA only is kept here, 39 bases in frame from base 1.

The sample was PBMCs. The rearranged chain carries TRBV5-1 and TRBJ1-2, with TRBD1 as a weak D call on 5 bases. The TCR was taken from a man aged 45-65 years with multiple sclerosis. The DNA reads TGCGCCAGCAGCCGGGGGGAAGGATATGGCTACACCTTC. Translated, it gives CASSRGEGYGYTF. Extended through the reference TRBV5-1 and TRBJ1-2 proteins, this CDR3 yields the full variable domain: KAGVTQTPRYLIKTRGQQVTLSCSPISGHRSVSWYQQTPGQGLQFLFEYFSETQRNKGNFPGRFSGRQFSNSRSEMNVSTLELGDSALYLCASSRGEGYGYTFGSGTRLTVV.